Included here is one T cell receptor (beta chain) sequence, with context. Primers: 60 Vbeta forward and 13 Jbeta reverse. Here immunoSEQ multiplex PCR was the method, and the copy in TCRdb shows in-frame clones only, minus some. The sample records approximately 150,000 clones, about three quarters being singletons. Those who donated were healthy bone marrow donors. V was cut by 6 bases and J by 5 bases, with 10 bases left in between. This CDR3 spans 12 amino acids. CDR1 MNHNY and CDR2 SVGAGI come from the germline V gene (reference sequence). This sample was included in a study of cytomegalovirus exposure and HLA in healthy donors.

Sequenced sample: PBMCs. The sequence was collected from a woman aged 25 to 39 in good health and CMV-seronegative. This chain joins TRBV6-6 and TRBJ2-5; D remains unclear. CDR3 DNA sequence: TGTGCCAGCAGACTACCGTCGGAGACCCAGTACTTC. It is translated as CASRLPSETQYF.